These 26 T cell receptor beta chains came from one sample sequenced in a study of Ad26.COV2.S vaccination and SARS-CoV-2 variants. Using immunoSEQ multiplex PCR, the repertoire was profiled, and TCRdb retains in-frame clones only, with some absent. The table lists about 180,000 clones, around 90% of them singletons. The sample here was peripheral blood, taken after recovery from COVID-19. The receptors come from a human donor who had recovered from COVID-19.

V is TRBV6-1 and J is TRBJ2-1; maybe TRBD2 (6 bases). This CDR3 is built from 16 residues. The germline V gene has CDR1 MNHNS and CDR2 SASEGT. Trimming took off 1 base at V and 2 bases at J, with 12 bases between the two ends. CDR3 DNA: TGTGCCAGCAGTGAAGAGGGAGGCGGTCCCTACAATGAGCAGTTCTTC. Amino acid sequence: CASSEEGGGPYNEQFF.

This clone was found once. This chain joins TRBV6-6 and TRBJ1-2, with 7 bases identical to TRBD1. V lost 1 base and J lost 7; bases outside the gene matches: 9. The germline V gene encodes CDR1 MNHNY and CDR2 SVGAGI (reference sequence). The CDR3 runs 15 residues. The CDR3, as DNA: TGTGCCAGCAGTTACTTGGTGGAGGGGGCGCTTGGCTACACCTTC. Amino acids: CASSYLVEGALGYTF.

The rearrangement uses TRBV11-3 and TRBJ1-1, with D perhaps TRBD1 (6 bases). This CDR3 comprises 12 residues. Trimming stripped 8 bases from V and 0 bases from J, with 7 bases between. CDR1 and CDR2 from the germline V gene are SGHNT and YENEEA. In nucleotides, the CDR3 is TGTGCCAGCGGACAGATGAACACTGAAGCTTTCTTT. As protein: CASGQMNTEAFF.

This clone was counted between two and nine times. The rearrangement joins TRBV27 to TRBJ1-6; no reliable D call. Trimming cost V 5 bases and J 4 bases, with 12 bases left between them. Germline V gene sequence: CDR1 MNHEY, CDR2 SMNVEV (reference sequence). CDR3 length: 15 amino acids. This CDR3 is CASSRPQEYNSPLHF. The CDR3 DNA reads as TGTGCCAGCAGTCGCCCCCAGGAGTATAATTCACCCCTCCACTTT.

The rearrangement joins TRBV7-8 to TRBJ2-3, with 7 positions matching TRBD1. From germline, CDR1 is SGHVS and CDR2 FQNEAQ. The CDR3 has 15 amino acids. After removal of 5 bases from V and 0 bases from J, the junction contained 5 bases not matched to a gene. CDR3 loop: CASSPQGQSTDTQYF. The CDR3 DNA sequence: TGTGCCAGCAGCCCCCAGGGACAGAGCACAGATACGCAGTATTTT.

The J gene is TRBJ1-5, the V gene TRBV15; 8 nucleotides align to TRBD1. Germline V gene data show CDR1 as LNHNV and CDR2 as YYDKDF (reference sequence). This CDR3 contains 15 residues. J was trimmed by 6 bases and V by 0 bases; bases with no gene match: 4. For the CDR3, the DNA is TGTGCCACCAGCAGAGAATTCGACAGGGGTCAGCCCCAGCATTTT. It codes for CATSREFDRGQPQHF.

The gene calls are TRBV7-8 and TRBJ1-4; D is ambiguous. The CDR3 sequence is 15 residues long. CDR1 SGHVS and CDR2 FQNEAQ come from the germline V gene. V lost 6 bases, J lost 0 bases, and 11 bases lay in between. CDR3 in DNA: TGTGCCAGCAGACCTCGGGCAGCAACTAATGAAAAACTGTTTTTT. Amino acids: CASRPRAATNEKLFF.

The chain joins TRBV27 to TRBJ2-2; the D gene is possibly TRBD2 (6 bases). V lost 6 bases, J lost 3 bases, and 20 bases lay in between. CDR3 size: 17 residues. The germline V gene encodes CDR1 MNHEY and CDR2 SMNVEV (reference sequence). Here the CDR3 DNA reads TGTGCCAGCAGCCCTTCCTATGGGGAGGTTGACACCGGGGAGCTGTTTTTT. This sequence encodes CASSPSYGEVDTGELFF.

The gene calls are TRBV9 and TRBJ1-1; no clear D. This CDR3 contains 13 residues. V lost 1 base to trimming and J lost 2 bases, with 6 bases between them. Germline CDR1 SGDLS, CDR2 YYNGEE. The CDR3 is CASSVWGNTEAFF. The CDR3 DNA is TGTGCCAGCAGCGTATGGGGTAACACTGAAGCTTTCTTT.

The chain carries TRBV2 and TRBJ2-5, with D perhaps being TRBD1 or TRBD2 (6 bases each). CDR3 size: 15 residues. Trimming removed 4 bases at V and 4 bases at J, with 16 bases between. CDR1 is SNHLY, CDR2 FYNNEI, per germline. CDR3 amino acids: CASSAFGGPVETQYF. The DNA of the CDR3 is TGTGCCAGCAGTGCCTTTGGGGGGCCCGTAGAGACCCAGTACTTC.

The V gene is TRBV7-9, the J gene TRBJ2-1; no clear D gene. The CDR3 runs to 15 residues. V was clipped by 5 bases and J by 6 bases, with 17 bases between them. CDR1 and CDR2 from the germline V gene are SEHNR and FQNEAQ (reference sequence). The CDR3 sequence is CASSTGSPRGNEQFF. The CDR3 DNA follows: TGTGCCAGCAGCACGGGCTCCCCAAGAGGCAATGAGCAGTTCTTC.

V gene TRBV21-1 combines with J gene TRBJ2-7; no check of the table's D call, TRBD1, against the DNA was made. TRBV21-1 is shown as a pseudogene. This CDR3 is built from 16 residues. The CDR3 protein is CASGIWGKSLSYEQYF. The CDR3, as DNA: TGTGCCAGCGGAATCTGGGGCAAATCACTTTCCTACGAGCAGTACTTC.

The genes are TRBV3-1 (or the pseudogene TRBV3-2) and TRBJ1-1, with D possibly matching TRBD1 (6 bases). Germline V gene lookup returns CDR1 LGHDT and CDR2 YNNKEL (reference sequence). Deletions cut 6 bases from V and 3 bases from J, with 11 bases between. The CDR3 is 13 amino acids. The CDR3: CASRVQGDTEAFF. The CDR3 nucleotides read TGTGCCAGCAGGGTACAGGGTGACACTGAAGCTTTCTTT.

The chain is built from TRBV29-1 and TRBJ1-2; 7 bases align to TRBD1. CDR1 SQVTM and CDR2 ANQGSEA come from the germline V gene. The ends lost 6 bases at V and 4 bases at J; junction bases unmatched: 8. The CDR3 has 13 amino acids. The CDR3 reads CSVKGGDFYGYTF. In nucleotides, the CDR3 is TGCAGCGTAAAAGGGGGCGACTTCTATGGCTACACCTTC.

J is TRBJ2-5 and V is TRBV7-9; maybe TRBD2 (6 bases). Trimming shortened V by 0 bases and J by 5 bases, and 13 bases separated the two germline ends. Germline values: CDR1 SEHNR, CDR2 FQNEAQ (reference sequence). The CDR3 loop spans 15 amino acids. The chain's CDR3 is CASSLASGGGETQYF. Here the CDR3 DNA reads TGTGCCAGCAGCTTAGCTAGCGGCGGCGGGGAGACCCAGTACTTC.

The chain uses TRBV12-3 or TRBV12-4 and TRBJ2-1; D gene ambiguous. CDR3 size: 12 residues. V lost 4 bases, J lost 10 bases, and 11 bases lay in between. DNA for the CDR3: TGTGCCAGCAGTTATACTACAATCGAGCAGTTCTTC. This translates into CASSYTTIEQFF.

The chain is built from TRBV7-6 and TRBJ2-2, with D perhaps TRBD1 (5 bases). The germline V gene has CDR1 SGHVS and CDR2 FNYEAQ. V was shortened by 5 bases and J by 1 base, with 14 bases between the two germline ends. The CDR3 extends over 16 amino acids. DNA of the CDR3: TGTGCCAGCAGCCCCCTCAACCAGGGGAACACCGGGGAGCTGTTTTTT. It encodes CASSPLNQGNTGELFF.

The chain combines TRBV19 with TRBJ1-2; D ambiguous. V was trimmed by 3 bases and J by 6 bases, leaving 8 bases between them. Germline V CDR1 and CDR2: LNHDA, SQIVND (reference sequence). This CDR3 is 12 amino acids long. The CDR3 reads CASSISYNGYTF. Written as DNA, the CDR3 is TGTGCCAGTAGTATCAGTTACAATGGCTACACCTTC.

The J gene is TRBJ2-1, the V gene TRBV5-1; no definite D call. With 4 bases removed from V and 9 bases from J, the gap between germline ends came to 14 bases. In germline, CDR1 is SGHRS, CDR2 YFSETQ. This CDR3 region has 13 residues. CDR3 nucleotides: TGCGCCAGCAGCCCTAGACTGGACGGTGAGCAGTTCTTC. Translation gives CASSPRLDGEQFF.

The chain combines TRBV19 with TRBJ2-7; D gene unclear. This CDR3 contains 15 residues. The V end was cut by 2 bases, the J end by 2 bases, with 13 bases between. CDR1 LNHDA and CDR2 SQIVND come from the germline V gene (reference sequence). The CDR3: CASSISVGGPYEQYF. CDR3 DNA sequence: TGTGCCAGTAGTATATCAGTGGGCGGTCCCTACGAGCAGTACTTC. Supplemented by reference TRBV19 and TRBJ2-7, the full variable domain reads DGGITQSPKYLFRKEGQNVTLSCEQNLNHDAMYWYRQDPGQGLRLIYYSQIVNDFQKGDIAEGYSVSREKKESFPLTVTSAQKNPTAFYLCASSISVGGPYEQYFGPGTRLTVT.

This clone was picked up one time. The rearrangement links TRBV10-2 to TRBJ2-1; 8 bases map to TRBD2. Trimming removed 2 bases from V and 7 bases from J; junction bases left unmatched: 4. The CDR3 length is 14 residues. Germline CDR1 and CDR2: WSHSY and SAAADI. CDR3: CASSEAGGRNEQFF. The CDR3 nucleotides read TGCGCCAGCAGTGAGGCGGGAGGAAGGAATGAGCAGTTCTTC.

The V call is TRBV5-4, the J call TRBJ1-5, with TRBD1 as a possible D gene (6 bases). CDR1 SGHNT and CDR2 YYREEE come from the germline V gene (reference sequence). The CDR3 covers 17 residues. V dropped 5 bases and J dropped 0 bases, with 18 bases sitting between them. The CDR3 is CASRFGQTLYSNQPQHF. Here the CDR3 DNA reads TGTGCCAGCAGATTTGGACAGACCTTATATAGCAATCAGCCCCAGCATTTT.

J is TRBJ2-6 and V is TRBV5-6; tentatively, D is TRBD2 (5 bases). The CDR3 covers 16 residues. The germline V gene has CDR1 SGHDT and CDR2 YYEEEE. Trimming took 7 bases from V and 2 from J, leaving 16 bases between them. The CDR3 loop reads CASWGATTTGANVLTF. The DNA of the CDR3 is TGTGCCAGCTGGGGAGCGACAACTACTGGGGCCAACGTCCTGACTTTC.

The rearrangement links TRBV15 to TRBJ2-1, with D possibly matching TRBD1 (6 bases). CDR1 LNHNV and CDR2 YYDKDF come from the germline V gene (reference sequence). Trimming removed 0 bases at V and 0 bases at J, with 6 bases between. The length of the CDR3 is 15 residues. The CDR3 bases are TGTGCCACCAGCAGAGACAGGGGCTCCTACAATGAGCAGTTCTTC. It is translated as CATSRDRGSYNEQFF.

CDR3 sequence (DNA): TGCGCCAGCAGCGTGACTAGCGGGAGGGCCGCGAGCTCCTACGAGCAGTACTTC. This sequence encodes CASSVTSGRAASSYEQYF. The chain joins TRBV5-1 to TRBJ2-7; 14 bases align to TRBD2. The V and J ends lost 4 bases and 0 bases, in that order; junction bases with no gene match: 9. The CDR3 runs 18 residues. CDR1 and CDR2 from the germline V gene are SGHRS and YFSETQ.

The V gene is TRBV7-8, the J gene TRBJ1-3; TRBD1 is a possible D gene (5 bases). The V gene's germline CDR1 is SGHVS and CDR2 FQNEAQ. The length of the CDR3 is 17 residues. With 0 bases removed from V and 8 bases from J, the gap between germline ends came to 20 bases. The CDR3 here is CASSLAGQGFSRDTIYF. CDR3 DNA: TGTGCCAGCAGCTTAGCGGGGCAGGGCTTTTCTAGAGACACCATATATTTT.